This T cell receptor beta chain was identified in a study of blood T cell repertoires in COVID-19. Looking at the study overall: Whether acute or convalescent, the COVID-19 samples came from the United States, Italy and Spain. T cells, B-cell-depleted T cells, or PBMCs supplied cDNA or gDNA.

This clone was observed once. Authors' data handling: By means of reference gene primer amplification, nucleated cell counts were estimated. Method: immunoSEQ multiplex PCR; TCRdb's copy keeps in-frame clones and lacks some. The D gene and trimming were derived from the DNA, and the V and J assignments and clone size from that table. The profile shows 150,000 to 200,000 clones, about 82% of them singletons. After removal of 7 bases from V and 5 bases from J, the junction contained 10 bases not matched to a gene. This CDR3 region has 15 residues. Germline CDR1 and CDR2: SGHNT and YYREEE (reference sequence).

Sequencing was carried out using peripheral blood. The TCR sequence derives from an older man with active or convalescent COVID-19. The chain combines TRBV5-4 with TRBJ2-1; TRBD1 agrees at 9 bases. The CDR3 is CASEEGTGSDNEQFF. CDR3 DNA: TGTGCCAGCGAAGAGGGGACAGGGAGCGACAATGAGCAGTTCTTC.